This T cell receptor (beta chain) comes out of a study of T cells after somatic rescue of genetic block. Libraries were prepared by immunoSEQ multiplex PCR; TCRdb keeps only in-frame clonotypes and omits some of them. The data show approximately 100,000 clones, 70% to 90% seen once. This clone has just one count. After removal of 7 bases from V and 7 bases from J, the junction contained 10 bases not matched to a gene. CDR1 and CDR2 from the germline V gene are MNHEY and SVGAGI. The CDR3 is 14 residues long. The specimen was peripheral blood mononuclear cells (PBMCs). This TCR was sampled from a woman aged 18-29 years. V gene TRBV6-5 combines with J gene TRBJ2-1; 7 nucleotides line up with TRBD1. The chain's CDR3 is CASTEGGAKNEQFF. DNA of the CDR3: TGTGCCAGCACCGAAGGGGGCGCAAAAAATGAGCAGTTCTTC.